Shown below are 16 T cell receptor beta chains from a single sample sequenced in a study of T cell repertoires in cytomegalovirus infection. One entry per CDR3 protein results from TCRdb running MiXCR on the reads. The profile shows approximately 500,000 distinct CDR3 sequences, 15% to 20% of them singletons. The sequencing input was CD8+ T cells from PBMCs. These receptors came from a human donor in good health (CMV status not recorded). Some clones in this sample may be carry-over from other donors' samples.

V gene TRBV29-1 combines with J gene TRBJ2-7; D is possibly TRBD1 (6 bases). The CDR3 spans 13 residues. CDR1 is SQVTM, CDR2 ANQGSEA, per germline. V was shortened by 8 bases and J by 0 bases, with 14 bases between the two germline ends. The CDR3 nucleotides are TGCAGCATACGACAGGTTAACTCCTACGAGCAGTACTTC. Amino acid sequence: CSIRQVNSYEQYF.

The chain carries TRBV12-3 or TRBV12-4 and TRBJ2-2, with D tentatively TRBD1 (6 bases). V was trimmed by 3 bases and J by 3 bases, leaving 8 bases between them. This CDR3 has 14 residues. This CDR3 is CASSFAGDTGELFF. The CDR3 nucleotides are TGTGCCAGCAGTTTTGCAGGGGACACCGGGGAGCTGTTTTTT.

On this clonotype: A much larger clone differs by one base, so this may be a read error. This chain connects TRBV4-1 to TRBJ2-3, with no clear D. Germline assignment: CDR1 MGHRA and CDR2 YSYEKL. The V and J ends lost 5 bases and 1 base respectively, with 13 bases between them. This CDR3 spans 15 amino acids. The CDR3 loop reads CASSKAQWGTDTQYF. Written as DNA, the CDR3 is TGCGCCAGCAGCAAAGCTCAGTGGGGCACAGATACGCAGTATTTT.

This clonotype was counted at least ten times. The V call is TRBV7-9, the J call TRBJ2-1; 10 bases line up with TRBD1. The CDR3 runs 17 residues. The germline CDR1 and CDR2 sequences are SEHNR and FQNEAQ (reference sequence). The junction had 10 bases not matched to a gene; V was cut back by 2 bases and J by 6 bases. The CDR3 DNA is TGTGCCAGCAGCTTATCCCCGGGACAGGGGATGATCAATGAGCAGTTCTTC. It encodes CASSLSPGQGMINEQFF.

This clonotype appeared many times. The CDR3 is CASSPTTGPYNEQFF. CDR3 sequence (DNA): TGTGCCAGCAGTCCCACCACTGGACCCTACAATGAGCAGTTCTTC. The rearrangement joins TRBV27 to TRBJ2-1; the D is unclear. Germline CDR1 reads MNHEY; CDR2 reads SMNVEV (reference sequence). The CDR3 totals 15 residues. V lost 5 bases and J lost 2, with 13 bases in between.

The rearrangement links TRBV5-4 to TRBJ2-1; perhaps TRBD2 as D (6 bases). The CDR3 totals 13 residues. Germline V CDR1 and CDR2: SGHNT, YYREEE (reference sequence). Deletions cut 0 bases from V and 9 bases from J, with 10 bases between. The CDR3: CASSLAEGGEQFF. The CDR3 DNA follows: TGTGCCAGCAGCTTGGCGGAGGGCGGTGAGCAGTTCTTC.

This clonotype was observed at least ten times. The gene calls are TRBV19 and TRBJ2-1; maybe TRBD1 (6 bases). V was clipped by 9 bases and J by 0 bases, with 15 bases between them. The CDR3 loop spans 15 amino acids. Germline V gene lookup returns CDR1 LNHDA and CDR2 SQIVND (reference sequence). CDR3 nucleotides: TGTGCCAGCAGCAACAGGGAAAACTCCTACAATGAGCAGTTCTTC. Its translation is CASSNRENSYNEQFF. Full variable domain (rest looked up from reference TRBV19 and TRBJ2-1): DGGITQSPKYLFRKEGQNVTLSCEQNLNHDAMYWYRQDPGQGLRLIYYSQIVNDFQKGDIAEGYSVSREKKESFPLTVTSAQKNPTAFYLCASSNRENSYNEQFFGPGTRLTVL.

This clonotype was recorded many times. The rearrangement links TRBV27 to TRBJ2-7, with 8 bases lining up with TRBD1. The CDR3 totals 14 residues. The ends lost 2 bases at V and 6 bases at J; junction bases unmatched: 6. CDR1 is MNHEY, CDR2 SMNVEV, per germline (reference sequence). The CDR3 sequence: CASSLPGTGTEQYF. As DNA, the CDR3 is TGTGCCAGCAGTTTACCCGGGACAGGTACCGAGCAGTACTTC.

About this clonotype itself: Just one base apart from a much larger clone, this may be a read error. The DNA of the CDR3 is TGTGCCAGCAGCCCCACTAGCCGGGACCGTAGGGATGAGCAGTTCTTC. This sequence encodes CASSPTSRDRRDEQFF. The chain links TRBV7-9 to TRBJ2-1; possibly TRBD2 for D (6 bases). The CDR3 is made up of 16 amino acids. The germline V and J ends were trimmed by 5 bases and 8 bases, with 22 bases remaining between them. The germline CDR1 and CDR2 sequences are SEHNR and FQNEAQ (reference sequence).

In this sample, this clonotype turned up many times. The chain combines TRBV7-9 with TRBJ2-7; possible D gene TRBD2, 5 bases. Germline loops: CDR1 SEHNR, CDR2 FQNEAQ (reference sequence). The CDR3 loop spans 16 amino acids. V lost 5 bases to trimming and J lost 4 bases, with 21 bases between them. DNA for the CDR3: TGTGCCAGCAGCCTACGAGAGGGAGAGATTCATTACGAGCAGTACTTC. Translated: CASSLREGEIHYEQYF.

There are many counts of this clonotype. The V gene is TRBV11-2, the J gene TRBJ2-1, with D tentatively TRBD2 (6 bases). CDR3 size: 15 residues. Per the germline V gene, CDR1 is SGHAT and CDR2 is FQNNGV. Trimming took off 2 bases at V and 6 bases at J, with 14 bases between the two ends. CDR3 nucleotide sequence: TGTGCCAGCAGCTTAAGTGCGGGGCCCGCCAATGAGCAGTTCTTC. Translating it yields CASSLSAGPANEQFF.

J is TRBJ2-7 and V is TRBV19, with 7 positions matching TRBD1. CDR1 and CDR2 (germline): LNHDA, SQIVND (reference sequence). This CDR3 has 15 amino acids. The ends lost 5 bases at V and 2 bases at J; junction bases unmatched: 9. The CDR3 is CASSSNRGPAYEQYF. The CDR3 nucleotides read TGTGCCAGTAGTTCTAATAGGGGGCCTGCCTACGAGCAGTACTTC.

This clonotype was seen many times. The chain links TRBV28 to TRBJ2-5; weak D call: TRBD2 (6 bases). Germline CDR1 and CDR2: MDHEN and SYDVKM. This CDR3 has 14 residues. V lost 3 bases to trimming and J lost 5 bases, with 13 bases between them. Written as DNA, the CDR3 is TGTGCCAGCAGTTTGTTCGATCTAGCGGAGACCCAGTACTTC. Translated, it gives CASSLFDLAETQYF.

This clonotype was found many times. This sequence joins TRBV20-1 and TRBJ2-1; 11 bases map to TRBD2. The CDR3 has 16 amino acids. The trim removed 1 base at V and 5 bases at J, leaving 7 bases unmatched. In germline, CDR1 is DFQATT, CDR2 SNEGSKA (reference sequence). CDR3 protein: CSARGTSGRPNNEQFF. CDR3 DNA: TGCAGTGCTAGAGGTACTAGCGGGAGACCCAACAATGAGCAGTTCTTC.

The chain recombines TRBV12-3 or TRBV12-4 with TRBJ1-2; D call uncertain. The CDR3 extends over 12 amino acids. V lost 3 bases to trimming and J lost 5 bases, with 7 bases between them. The CDR3: CASSLTQYGYTF. CDR3 DNA sequence: TGTGCCAGCAGTTTGACACAATATGGCTACACCTTC.

Points on this clonotype: Being one base from a much bigger clone, this may be a read error. The V call is TRBV19, the J call TRBJ2-2; TRBD2 aligns across 7 bases. The CDR3 loop spans 16 amino acids. CDR1 and CDR2 (germline): LNHDA, SQIVND (reference sequence). In DNA form, the CDR3 reads TGTGCCAGTAGTATCGAGCGGGGCCCCGGGGCCGGGGAGCTGGTTTTT. This gives the protein CASSIERGPGAGELVF.